Given below is one T cell receptor (beta chain) in context. Mismatch with germline at one junction end may stem from a read error. Original processing notes: Amplification of reference gene primers provided the estimated nucleated cell counts. The table came from immunoSEQ multiplex PCR; TCRdb's copy has only in-frame clones and leaves some out. V, J and clone size reflect that table, while D and trimming were determined from the DNA. The sample has under 250,000 clones; 70% to 90% are singletons. This specimen comes from a study of blood T cell repertoires in COVID-19. This sequence was found in a man between 18 and 35 years old with active or convalescent COVID-19. What was sequenced was peripheral blood.

As DNA, the CDR3 is TGTGCTAGCAGCCCAACCGCCAGCAGGGGGTCCTACAATGAGCAGTTCTTC. Translated, it gives CASSPTASRGSYNEQFF. The J gene is TRBJ2-1, the V gene TRBV7-7; 7 bases are shared with TRBD1. CDR1 and CDR2 from the germline V gene are SSHAT and FNYEAQ (reference sequence). The CDR3 runs 17 residues.